The T cell receptor (beta chain) described here comes from a study of T cells expressing NK-cell markers (dated by TCRdb to 2018 to 2021). About the study as a whole: TCR beta-chain repertoires were profiled in sorted CD3+CD56+NKG2C+, CD3+CD56+NKG2C- and CD3+CD56-NKG2C+ T-cell subsets from roughly eight donors. Among the eight sequenced donors, seven were HCMV-seropositive and one was HCMV-seronegative. The eight sequenced donors were randomly selected healthy volunteers, three men and five women. Illumina HiSeq 2000/2500, MiSeq or NextSeq was used to sequence libraries as 2 x 150 bp reads. The research as a whole found: For about 6 donors, the dominant CD3+CD56+NKG2C+ clonotypes were among the top 10 CD8+ clonotypes and accounted for about 1.0-7.5% of CD8+ T cells. Those dominant clonotypes were again the most abundant among CD3+CD56-NKG2C+ cells in a few donors, at about 25-60.1%. Whether the expanded NKG2C-expressing T cell clones were specific for HCMV antigens was left unclear.

On this clonotype itself: Which antigen it targets is not known.

A commercial ELISA kit detecting HCMV-specific IgG in serum was used to determine HCMV serostatus. Peripheral blood mononuclear cells were isolated from blood by Ficoll density gradient centrifugation. The run used an Illumina HiSeq 2000. TCR beta cDNA libraries were prepared using 5'RACE template switching, which introduced a universal primer site and unique molecular identifiers. Synthesis of cDNA was primed from the TCR beta constant segment and was followed by two consecutive PCR amplification steps. As for how the authors treated the data: Reads were demultiplexed and grouped by UMI with MIGEC, and clonotypes were assembled and quantified with MiTCR. To exclude erroneous sequences, any TCR cDNA sequence not supported by at least two reads was discarded. The tcR package was used for downstream repertoire analysis, and clonotypes were matched across fractions by CDR3 nucleotide sequence plus V segment. VDJmatch was used to annotate antigen specificity against VDJdb, with one amino acid substitution allowed in CDR3. The reads went through TCRdb reprocessing, and each CDR3 protein sequence gets one entry with no DNA. These V and J calls rely on TCRdb rather than the paper's analysis. This sample's listing comprises about 460,000 distinct CDR3 sequences. Together, the top ten hold under 1.5% of the sample.

Per the germline V gene (reference sequence), DFQATT is the CDR1 and SNEGSKA is the CDR2. The cysteine opens and the phenylalanine closes a CDR3 of 12 amino acids. The DNA is not on file. The sequenced material came from blood T cells: a sorted CD56 or NKG2C T cell subset, CD4+ or CD8+ T cells, or bulk PBMC T cells (not recorded which). The sequence derives from a woman aged 45-65 years in good health. Donor details come from another sample of the same person, matched by shared clones. Recombination joined TRBV20-1 with TRBJ2-7. The CDR3 protein sequence reads: CSARALSYEQYF.